Below, 31 T cell receptor beta chains from the same sample are listed, as sequenced in a study of T cell responses to AZD1222 COVID-19 vaccine. Measured with immunoSEQ multiplex PCR; TCRdb has only the in-frame clones, and not every one. Among 160,000 or so clones listed, approximately 90% were seen once. The source material was peripheral blood, sampled on day 0 of MenACWY control vaccination. The receptor source for this set is an adult in good health.

V is TRBV19 and J is TRBJ1-2; 7 bases map to TRBD1. J gave up 1 base and V 10 bases, and 9 bases lay outside the gene matches. Germline V gives CDR1 LNHDA, CDR2 SQIVND (reference sequence). The CDR3 sequence is 14 residues long. CDR3: CATAPDRNNYGYTF. Here the CDR3 DNA reads TGTGCCACCGCACCGGACAGGAATAACTATGGCTACACCTTC.

This clone was seen just once. In DNA, the CDR3 is TGTGCCTCGGGCAGAGGAAAGGATCAGCCCCAGCATTTT. Translation gives CASGRGKDQPQHF. V is TRBV19 and J is TRBJ1-5; no definite D call. The V and J ends lost 11 bases and 5 bases respectively, with 16 bases between them. The germline V gene encodes CDR1 LNHDA and CDR2 SQIVND (reference sequence). This CDR3 has 13 residues. Looking up the rest from reference TRBV19 and TRBJ1-5 gives the full variable domain: DGGITQSPKYLFRKEGQNVTLSCEQNLNHDAMYWYRQDPGQGLRLIYYSQIVNDFQKGDIAEGYSVSREKKESFPLTVTSAQKNPTAFYLCASGRGKDQPQHFGDGTRLSIL.

The chain links TRBV28 to TRBJ1-2; D remains unclear. The ends were cut back, 4 bases at V and 0 bases at J, with 9 bases in the middle. CDR1 and CDR2 (germline): MDHEN, SYDVKM. The CDR3 is 14 amino acids. CDR3 DNA: TGTGCCAGCAGTTCCAGAGAGACTAACTATGGCTACACCTTC. Translation: CASSSRETNYGYTF.

This chain links TRBV2 with TRBJ2-7; 9 bases are a match to TRBD1. J was trimmed by 1 base and V by 6 bases; bases with no gene match: 7. Germline V lookup: CDR1 SNHLY, CDR2 FYNNEI. This CDR3 comprises 15 residues. The CDR3 nucleotides read TGTGCCAGCAGGGACGCCGGGACAGGGTCCTACGAGCAGTACTTC. It is translated as CASRDAGTGSYEQYF.

Only one count was recorded for this clone. The CDR3 sequence is CSASQGDQPQHF. The CDR3 region has the DNA TGCAGTGCTAGTCAGGGGGATCAGCCCCAGCATTTT. This sequence joins TRBV20-1 and TRBJ1-5; TRBD1 matches 7 bases. Trimming at V came to 3 bases and at J to 5 bases, leaving 1 base not matched to a gene. CDR1 and CDR2 from the germline V gene are DFQATT and SNEGSKA (reference sequence). The CDR3 consists of 12 residues.

The genes are TRBV19 and TRBJ1-5; D ambiguous. The CDR3 runs to 14 residues. Germline CDR1 and CDR2: LNHDA and SQIVND (reference sequence). Trimming took off 1 base at V and 5 bases at J, with 9 bases between the two ends. DNA of the CDR3: TGTGCCAGTAGTATAGGAGGGAGCTATCAGCCCCAGCATTTT. Translating it yields CASSIGGSYQPQHF.

The V gene is TRBV3-1 (or the pseudogene TRBV3-2), the J gene TRBJ1-2; 8 bases agree with TRBD1. With 1 base clipped from V and 5 bases from J, the junction kept 3 bases outside the gene matches. Looked up from germline, CDR1 is LGHDT and CDR2 is YNNKEL (reference sequence). The CDR3 runs to 14 residues. CDR3: CASSQAQGAYGYTF. CDR3 nucleotides: TGTGCCAGCAGCCAAGCGCAGGGGGCGTATGGCTACACCTTC.

V gene TRBV7-2 combines with J gene TRBJ2-5; 7 bases are a match to TRBD1. Per germline, CDR1 SGHTA and CDR2 FQGNSA. J gave up 1 base and V 1 base, and 3 bases lay outside the gene matches. The CDR3 loop spans 15 amino acids. The CDR3 protein is CASSLVDRAQETQYF. CDR3 in DNA: TGTGCCAGCAGCTTAGTCGACAGGGCCCAAGAGACCCAGTACTTC.

The chain employs TRBV5-6 and TRBJ2-7; TRBD2 agrees at 9 bases. Germline V CDR1 and CDR2: SGHDT, YYEEEE. The CDR3 covers 15 residues. Germline trimming cut 2 bases from V and 0 bases from J; bases unmatched to any gene: 3. In DNA form, the CDR3 reads TGTGCCAGCAGCTTAGGTAGCGGGAGCTCCTACGAGCAGTACTTC. Translated, it gives CASSLGSGSSYEQYF.

The chain links TRBV2 to TRBJ2-2, with D possibly being TRBD2 (6 bases). The CDR3 sequence is 14 residues long. V was pared by 4 bases and J by 7 bases, with 13 bases between. Germline CDR1 reads SNHLY; CDR2 reads FYNNEI. This CDR3 reads CASSGDSMGGELFF. The CDR3 nucleotides are TGTGCCAGCAGTGGGGACTCCATGGGCGGGGAGCTGTTTTTT.

The genes are TRBV11-3 and TRBJ1-1; D remains ambiguous. This CDR3 has 12 residues. Trimming stripped 2 bases from V and 5 bases from J, with 6 bases between. The germline V gene encodes CDR1 SGHNT and CDR2 YENEEA. The DNA for the CDR3 is TGTGCCAGCAGCTTAATAAGAACTGAAGCTTTCTTT. It yields the protein CASSLIRTEAFF. Using reference TRBV11-3 and TRBJ1-1 for the parts outside the CDR3, the full variable domain is EAGVVQSPRYKIIEKKQPVAFWCNPISGHNTLYWYLQNLGQGPELLIRYENEEAVDDSQLPKDRFSAERLKGVDSTLKIQPAELGDSAVYLCASSLIRTEAFFGQGTRLTVV.

The genes are TRBV11-3 and TRBJ1-1; D is undetermined. Germline V CDR1 and CDR2: SGHNT, YENEEA. The germline V and J ends were trimmed by 5 bases and 0 bases, with 10 bases remaining between them. The CDR3 has 14 amino acids. The CDR3 DNA is TGTGCCAGCAGCGTCGGACGGGTGAACACTGAAGCTTTCTTT. It specifies CASSVGRVNTEAFF. The whole variable domain, remainder taken from reference TRBV11-3 and TRBJ1-1, is EAGVVQSPRYKIIEKKQPVAFWCNPISGHNTLYWYLQNLGQGPELLIRYENEEAVDDSQLPKDRFSAERLKGVDSTLKIQPAELGDSAVYLCASSVGRVNTEAFFGQGTRLTVV.

The V and J genes are TRBV15 and TRBJ1-2, with D perhaps TRBD1 (5 bases). The CDR3 covers 13 residues. The germline V gene encodes CDR1 LNHNV and CDR2 YYDKDF (reference sequence). Trimming pared 2 bases from V and 8 bases from J, leaving 12 bases between. The CDR3 bases are TGTGCCACCAGCAGACCCGCGGGGGAAGGCTACACCTTC. It yields the protein CATSRPAGEGYTF.

The V and J genes are TRBV24-1 and TRBJ2-3; D remains unclear. The CDR3 totals 15 residues. Trimming pared 0 bases from V and 3 bases from J, leaving 9 bases between. Germline assignment: CDR1 KGHDR and CDR2 SFDVKD. CDR3 in amino acids: CATSDLPSGTDTQYF. The DNA of the CDR3 is TGTGCCACCAGTGATTTGCCATCTGGGACAGATACGCAGTATTTT.

V gene TRBV30 combines with J gene TRBJ1-2, with D maybe TRBD1 (6 bases). This CDR3 is built from 12 residues. Germline CDR1 GTSNPN, CDR2 SVGIG (reference sequence). V dropped 5 bases and J dropped 7 bases, with 14 bases sitting between them. CDR3 sequence (DNA): TGTGCCTGGGGGACGGCAGGGGTTGGCTACACCTTC. Its protein product is CAWGTAGVGYTF.

The gene calls are TRBV5-1 and TRBJ2-6, with D unresolved. The CDR3 length is 14 residues. Trimming cost V 9 bases and J 0 bases, with 10 bases left between them. Germline V gene lookup returns CDR1 SGHRS and CDR2 YFSETQ. CDR3 residues: CATAAGSGANVLTF. The CDR3 coding sequence is TGCGCCACCGCGGCAGGCTCTGGGGCCAACGTCCTGACTTTC.

The chain joins TRBV28 to TRBJ2-1; 11 nucleotides match TRBD2. With 4 bases clipped from V and 2 bases from J, the junction kept 10 bases outside the gene matches. From germline, CDR1 is MDHEN and CDR2 SYDVKM. This CDR3 spans 18 amino acids. CDR3 loop: CASSSQRVAGGTYNEQFF. The CDR3 coding sequence is TGTGCCAGCAGTTCCCAAAGGGTAGCGGGAGGGACCTACAATGAGCAGTTCTTC.

This chain links TRBV29-1 with TRBJ1-1; 7 positions match TRBD1. Trimming removed 4 bases from V and 3 bases from J; junction bases left unmatched: 2. CDR1 SQVTM and CDR2 ANQGSEA come from the germline V gene. The CDR3 has 12 amino acids. The CDR3 DNA follows: TGCAGCGTTGCCAGGGGGGACACTGAAGCTTTCTTT. As protein: CSVARGDTEAFF.

Only one count was recorded for this clone. The gene calls are TRBV19 and TRBJ1-2, with D unclear. Germline V gene sequence: CDR1 LNHDA, CDR2 SQIVND (reference sequence). V lost 4 bases, J lost 4 bases, and 13 bases lay in between. The CDR3 sequence is 14 residues long. CDR3 in amino acids: CASSNFPPGYGYTF. Written as DNA, the CDR3 is TGTGCCAGTAGTAATTTCCCTCCGGGCTATGGCTACACCTTC.

The CDR3 DNA reads TGCAGCGTGGGACACGACAATGAGCAGTTCTTC. As protein: CSVGHDNEQFF. V and J are TRBV29-1 and TRBJ2-1, with D tentatively TRBD1 (6 bases). This CDR3 spans 11 amino acids. The V gene lost 6 bases and the J gene lost 5 bases, with 8 bases spanning the gap. Looked up from germline, CDR1 is SQVTM and CDR2 is ANQGSEA.

In its sample, this clone was seen once. The chain couples TRBV30 to TRBJ1-1; no reliable D call. The germline V gene encodes CDR1 GTSNPN and CDR2 SVGIG (reference sequence). CDR3 length: 13 residues. V shed 4 bases and J shed 5 bases, with 14 bases lying between them. CDR3 coding DNA: TGTGCCTGGATGGCAGGTCCAAAGACTGAAGCTTTCTTT. Translating it yields CAWMAGPKTEAFF.

This clone was detected only once. The J gene is TRBJ1-2, the V gene TRBV15, with D unclear. Germline V gene sequence: CDR1 LNHNV, CDR2 YYDKDF (reference sequence). Trimming removed 8 bases from V and 10 bases from J, with 11 bases in between. The CDR3 sequence is 10 residues long. The CDR3 DNA follows: TGTGCCACCGCATTGGGGAACTACACCTTC. Residues: CATALGNYTF.

The rearrangement uses TRBV28 and TRBJ2-5; 11 bases agree with TRBD2. The length of the CDR3 is 15 residues. V was clipped by 7 bases and J by 5 bases; unmatched bases: 9. Germline V CDR1 and CDR2: MDHEN, SYDVKM. CDR3 sequence reads: CASTVAGGPWETQYF. The CDR3 coding sequence is TGTGCCAGCACCGTAGCGGGAGGGCCTTGGGAGACCCAGTACTTC.

The rearrangement links TRBV20-1 to TRBJ1-3; no clear D gene. The CDR3 consists of 11 residues. Germline CDR1 reads DFQATT; CDR2 reads SNEGSKA (reference sequence). Deletions cut 8 bases from V and 3 bases from J, with 8 bases between. This CDR3 is CSSKHGNTIYF. CDR3 DNA sequence: TGCAGTTCTAAACATGGAAACACCATATATTTT.

The CDR3 region is CASSYAESSYEQYF. The CDR3 DNA follows: TGTGCCAGCAGTTACGCGGAAAGCTCCTACGAGCAGTACTTC. The V gene is TRBV6-6, the J gene TRBJ2-7, with D uncertain. This CDR3 contains 14 residues. V lost 2 bases to trimming and J lost 0 bases, with 8 bases between them. Germline values: CDR1 MNHNY, CDR2 SVGAGI (reference sequence).

The chain has TRBV30 and TRBJ1-2; possible D gene TRBD1, 5 bases. With 0 bases removed from V and 8 bases from J, the gap between germline ends came to 19 bases. The CDR3 contains 15 residues. CDR1 and CDR2 (germline): GTSNPN, SVGIG (reference sequence). CDR3 DNA sequence: TGTGCCTGGAGTGTAAACGTGGGCACTTACAGGGGCTACACCTTC. It translates to CAWSVNVGTYRGYTF.

This chain uses TRBV9 with TRBJ2-1; D possibly corresponds to TRBD1 (6 bases). Germline values: CDR1 SGDLS, CDR2 YYNGEE. The ends were cut back, 0 bases at V and 2 bases at J, with 12 bases in the middle. CDR3 length: 16 amino acids. CDR3 coding DNA: TGTGCCAGCAGCGTAGACCCTGGACAGCCCTACAATGAGCAGTTCTTC. Protein sequence: CASSVDPGQPYNEQFF.

This clone was picked up one time. The chain combines TRBV2 with TRBJ1-6; 9 bases line up with TRBD1. V shed 3 bases and J 5 bases; nucleotides not matched to a gene: 11. The CDR3 covers 18 residues. Germline V gene lookup returns CDR1 SNHLY and CDR2 FYNNEI. The CDR3 DNA sequence: TGTGCCAGCAGTGACCTGGGACAGGGAAAAGTACATAATTCACCCCTCCACTTT. Protein product: CASSDLGQGKVHNSPLHF.

The genes are TRBV3-1 (or the pseudogene TRBV3-2) and TRBJ2-1; TRBD2 aligns across 7 bases. The CDR3 totals 18 residues. V lost 2 bases to trimming and J lost 3 bases; unmatched junction nucleotides: 13. Germline lookup yields CDR1 LGHDT and CDR2 YNNKEL (reference sequence). CDR3 in amino acids: CASSQQRLGGRLYNEQFF. The CDR3 DNA reads as TGTGCCAGCAGCCAACAGCGGTTGGGCGGGAGACTCTACAATGAGCAGTTCTTC.

The chain uses TRBV4-3 and TRBJ1-2, with D uncertain. Trimming pared 3 bases from V and 4 bases from J, leaving 18 bases between. Per the germline V gene, CDR1 is LGHNA and CDR2 is YSLEER. This CDR3 is built from 16 residues. Here the CDR3 reads CASSQETNSPLYGYTF. The CDR3 bases are TGCGCCAGCAGCCAGGAGACCAACAGCCCCCTCTATGGCTACACCTTC.

This chain links TRBV9 with TRBJ1-3; 8 bases align to TRBD1. V lost 2 bases and J lost 2; bases outside the gene matches: 12. The length of the CDR3 is 18 residues. Germline-derived CDR1 and CDR2 are SGDLS and YYNGEE. CDR3 region: CASSVGSWTGNAGNTIYF. In nucleotides, the CDR3 is TGTGCCAGCAGCGTGGGTTCTTGGACAGGGAACGCTGGAAACACCATATATTTT.